This T cell receptor (beta chain) was found in a study of radiotherapy plus CTLA-4 blockade in lung cancer. For the study at large: Objective response was observed in around a sixth of patients, and disease control in 30% to 35%. General study points: The study found tumor-derived TCR clones expanded in blood after radiotherapy plus ipilimumab. Interferon-beta and early blood T cell clone dynamics reportedly predicted response best.

With regard to this clone: No antigen is known for it.

Per germline, CDR1 LNHDA and CDR2 SQIVND (reference sequence). V shed 3 bases and J shed 4 bases, with 18 bases lying between them. This CDR3 contains 16 residues. Assay used: immunoSEQ multiplex PCR; TCRdb lists only in-frame clones, some missing. The table includes about 82,000 clones, approximately 79% detected once. The study treated chemo-refractory metastatic non-small-cell lung cancer patients with focal radiation plus ipilimumab CTLA-4 blockade. The starting material was peripheral blood, obtained from a patient treated with radiotherapy plus ipilimumab. This sequence originates from a human donor with non-small cell lung cancer that progressed on radiotherapy plus ipilimumab. The chain joins TRBV19 to TRBJ1-1, with D possibly being TRBD1 (5 bases). The CDR3 sequence is CASSIMAGAGGTEAFF. In DNA, the CDR3 is TGTGCCAGTAGTATTATGGCCGGGGCTGGTGGCACTGAAGCTTTCTTT.